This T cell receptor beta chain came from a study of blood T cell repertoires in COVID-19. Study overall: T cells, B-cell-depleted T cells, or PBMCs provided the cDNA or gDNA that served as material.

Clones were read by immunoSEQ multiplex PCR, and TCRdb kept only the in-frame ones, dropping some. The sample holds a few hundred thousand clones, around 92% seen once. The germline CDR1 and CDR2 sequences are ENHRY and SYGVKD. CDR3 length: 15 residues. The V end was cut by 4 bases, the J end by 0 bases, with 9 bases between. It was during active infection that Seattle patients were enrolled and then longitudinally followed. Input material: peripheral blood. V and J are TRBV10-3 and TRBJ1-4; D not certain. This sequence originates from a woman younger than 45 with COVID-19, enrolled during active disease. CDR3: CAISAQQATNEKLFF. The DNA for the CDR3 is TGTGCCATCAGTGCACAGCAAGCAACTAATGAAAAACTGTTTTTT.